The rows below give T cell receptor beta chains drawn from one sample of a study of T cell responses to AZD1222 COVID-19 vaccine. The method was immunoSEQ multiplex PCR; TCRdb's version includes in-frame clones alone and lacks a portion of them. The sample records 150,000 to 200,000 clones, 80% to 95% being singletons. The source material was peripheral blood, sampled on day 0 of AZD1222 vaccination. These receptors originate from an adult in good health. The CDR3 runs from the conserved cysteine through the conserved F or W. A D gene is named only where the DNA matches it firmly. Clone size is stated in some rows and not others, as once, few, many or a class when expanded.

v_call	clone_size	cdr3_length	j_call	d_call	cdr3_aa	cdr3_nt
TRBV15	.	16	TRBJ2-1	.	CATSRDLGGFENEQFF	TGTGCCACCAGCAGAGATTTAGGAGGGTTTGAAAATGAGCAGTTCTTC
TRBV11-2	.	18	TRBJ2-5	TRBD2	CASSRTSGGGRVKETQYF	TGTGCCAGCAGCCGGACTAGCGGGGGTGGGCGGGTTAAAGAGACCCAGTACTTC
TRBV5-6	.	15	TRBJ1-6	TRBD1	CASSPVPGQGSPLHF	TGTGCCAGCAGCCCTGTCCCGGGACAGGGATCACCCCTCCACTTT
TRBV5-4	.	14	TRBJ2-7	TRBD1	CASSVGQGRGEQYF	TGTGCCAGCAGCGTAGGACAGGGAAGGGGCGAGCAGTACTTC
TRBV30	.	13	TRBJ1-5	.	CAWGTAGDQPQHF	TGTGCCTGGGGGACGGCAGGGGACCAGCCCCAGCATTTT
TRBV10-3	.	14	TRBJ2-1	TRBD2	CAISFSGVGNEQFF	TGTGCCATCAGTTTTAGCGGGGTCGGCAATGAGCAGTTCTTC
TRBV11-2	.	12	TRBJ1-2	TRBD1	CASSTDRGGYTF	TGTGCCAGCAGCACGGACAGGGGCGGCTACACCTTC
TRBV27	.	17	TRBJ1-5	.	CASSFSTGRGFNQPQHF	TGTGCCAGCAGTTTTTCAACAGGACGGGGGTTCAATCAGCCCCAGCATTTT
TRBV29-1	.	13	TRBJ1-2	.	CSAYGRAGRGYTF	TGCAGCGCCTACGGTAGGGCAGGGCGCGGCTACACCTTC
TRBV7-2	.	17	TRBJ1-6	TRBD1	CASSYLPGQDYNSPLHF	TGTGCCAGCAGCTACCTCCCGGGACAGGACTATAATTCACCCCTCCACTTT
TRBV9	.	16	TRBJ2-3	.	CASSHHPGTSTDTQYF	TGTGCCAGCAGCCACCACCCCGGGACTAGCACAGATACGCAGTATTTT
TRBV5-6	.	13	TRBJ1-1	TRBD1	CASRPTGGTEAFF	TGTGCCAGCAGACCGACAGGGGGCACTGAAGCTTTCTTT
TRBV6-5	.	14	TRBJ1-3	.	CASRARQVGNTIYF	TGTGCCAGCAGGGCCAGACAAGTGGGAAACACCATATATTTT
TRBV5-1	.	15	TRBJ1-1	TRBD1	CASRYGQGYNTEAFF	TGCGCCAGCAGGTACGGACAGGGGTACAACACTGAAGCTTTCTTT
TRBV4-3	.	16	TRBJ2-6	.	CASSQQSGAGANVLTF	TGCGCCAGCAGCCAACAATCAGGGGCTGGGGCCAACGTCCTGACTTTC
TRBV5-1	.	18	TRBJ2-1	TRBD2	CASSLLYGTSGGYNEQFF	TGCGCCAGCAGCTTGCTTTATGGGACTAGCGGAGGCTACAATGAGCAGTTCTTC
TRBV5-1	.	15	TRBJ2-7	.	CASSLGHSRSYEQYF	TGCGCCAGCAGCTTGGGCCATTCGAGGTCCTACGAGCAGTACTTC
TRBV30	.	14	TRBJ1-1	TRBD1	CAWERGRPYTEAFF	TGTGCCTGGGAAAGGGGGCGGCCCTACACTGAAGCTTTCTTT
TRBV10-1	.	13	TRBJ2-1	.	CASSDPTRQKQFF	TGCGCCAGCAGTGATCCAACTAGACAAAAGCAGTTCTTC
TRBV28	once	13	TRBJ1-2	.	CASSFRGSYGYTF	TGTGCCAGCAGTTTTAGGGGGTCCTATGGCTACACCTTC
TRBV5-6	.	14	TRBJ1-1	.	CASSLVYRNTEAFF	TGTGCCAGCAGCTTGGTATATCGGAACACTGAAGCTTTCTTT
TRBV6-5	.	15	TRBJ2-7	.	CASSYSASLNNEQYF	TGTGCCAGCAGTTACTCGGCTTCCCTCAACAACGAGCAGTACTTC
TRBV7-9	.	12	TRBJ2-4	.	CASSLIDWQEYF	TGTGCCAGCAGCTTAATAGATTGGCAAGAGTACTTC
TRBV30	.	13	TRBJ1-4	.	CAWSVHANEKLFF	TGTGCCTGGAGTGTTCACGCTAATGAAAAACTGTTTTTT
TRBV9	.	15	TRBJ2-2	.	CASSVGGGNTGELFF	TGTGCCAGCAGCGTAGGGGGCGGGAACACCGGGGAGCTGTTTTTT
TRBV3-1/TRBV3-2	once	17	TRBJ2-1	.	CASSQARTGRRGHEQFF	TGTGCCAGCAGCCAAGCCCGCACGGGACGTCGCGGACATGAGCAGTTCTTC
TRBV5-1	.	17	TRBJ2-1	TRBD2	CASSLTAGGPSKNEQFF	TGCGCCAGCAGCTTGACGGCGGGAGGGCCGTCGAAAAATGAGCAGTTCTTC
TRBV30	.	15	TRBJ1-5	.	CAWSVLRGAGQPQHF	TGTGCCTGGAGTGTACTCCGGGGGGCAGGTCAGCCCCAGCATTTT
TRBV11-2	once	15	TRBJ2-7	.	CASSLWDTLSYEQYF	TGTGCCAGCAGCTTATGGGACACCCTCTCCTACGAGCAGTACTTC
TRBV5-6	once	14	TRBJ2-2	.	CASSLRRNTGELFF	TGTGCCAGCAGCTTGCGGCGTAACACCGGGGAGCTGTTTTTT
TRBV12-5	.	15	TRBJ1-4	TRBD1	CASGLVDRDDEKLFF	TGTGCTAGTGGTTTGGTAGACAGGGACGATGAAAAACTGTTTTTT
TRBV4-3	.	15	TRBJ1-2	.	CASSQEPGAVGSYTF	TGCGCCAGCAGCCAAGAACCCGGGGCGGTCGGCAGCTACACCTTC